This entry lists 28 T cell receptor beta chains sequenced from one sample in a study of CD8 T cells in Susac syndrome (dated by TCRdb to between 2018 and 2020). The receptor library was made with the immunoSEQ multiplex PCR assay. RNA was extracted using the RNeasy kit, and about 0.45 to 1 microgram was reverse transcribed with random hexamers. In-frame beta chains were kept once TCRdb had trimmed the public reads at Q25 with fastp and called clones with MiXCR. Rows with a matching CDR3 protein are joined into one entry that keeps the most common DNA and genes. This sample holds approximately 200,000 distinct CDR3 sequences; just under 95% were observed only once. Approximately 0.081% of the sample goes to the ten largest clones. Input material: CD4+ T cells from PBMCs. Every receptor here comes from a human donor with multiple sclerosis.

This chain connects TRBV29-1 to TRBJ1-1; D is uncertain. The germline gives CDR1 SQVTM, CDR2 ANQGSEA. The CDR3 covers 11 residues. V was trimmed by 8 bases and J by 6 bases, leaving 13 bases between them. The CDR3 region is CSCNSGPEAFF. In nucleotides, the CDR3 is TGCAGCTGCAATAGCGGTCCTGAAGCTTTCTTT.

The gene calls are TRBV15 and TRBJ2-5, with D possibly being TRBD2 (6 bases). From germline, CDR1 is LNHNV and CDR2 YYDKDF (reference sequence). V was cut by 0 bases and J by 5 bases, with 10 bases left in between. The CDR3 runs to 14 residues. CDR3 region: CATSRDPGGETQYF. The CDR3 DNA sequence: TGTGCCACCAGCAGAGATCCTGGGGGGGAGACCCAGTACTTC.

The chain couples TRBV30 to TRBJ2-1; D is possibly TRBD1 (5 bases). This CDR3 is built from 11 residues. Deletions cut 5 bases from V and 9 bases from J, with 11 bases between. Germline CDR1 reads GTSNPN; CDR2 reads SVGIG (reference sequence). Here the CDR3 reads CAWAQDSEQFF. The CDR3, as DNA: TGTGCCTGGGCTCAAGACAGTGAGCAGTTCTTC.

Here the CDR3 reads CASSLEYGYEQYF. In DNA form, the CDR3 reads TGTGCCAGCAGTTTGGAGTACGGCTACGAGCAGTACTTC. V is TRBV2 and J is TRBJ2-7; D is ambiguous. The V end was cut by 5 bases, the J end by 3 bases, with 11 bases between. This CDR3 spans 13 amino acids. The germline V gene has CDR1 SNHLY and CDR2 FYNNEI.

The CDR3 loop reads CSAERGNTIYF. CDR3 DNA: TGCAGCGCCGAGCGGGGAAACACCATATATTTT. The chain carries TRBV29-1 and TRBJ1-3, with D uncertain. The length of the CDR3 is 11 residues. V lost 7 bases to trimming and J lost 4 bases, with 8 bases between them. The germline gives CDR1 SQVTM, CDR2 ANQGSEA.

The gene calls are TRBV5-1 and TRBJ1-5; D is perhaps TRBD1 (5 bases). Per germline, CDR1 SGHRS and CDR2 YFSETQ. This CDR3 comprises 15 residues. The ends were cut back, 6 bases at V and 0 bases at J, with 13 bases in the middle. The CDR3 sequence is CASILGAHSNQPQHF. The CDR3 DNA follows: TGCGCCAGCATCCTCGGGGCCCATAGCAATCAGCCCCAGCATTTT.

The chain uses TRBV20-1 and TRBJ1-1; 8 nucleotides agree with TRBD1. This CDR3 has 12 residues. CDR1 and CDR2 from the germline V gene are DFQATT and SNEGSKA (reference sequence). The J segment lost 1 base and the V segment lost 6 bases, leaving 1 base of the junction unmatched. The DNA for the CDR3 is TGCAGTGCAGACAGGGGGAACACTGAAGCTTTCTTT. Amino acid sequence: CSADRGNTEAFF.

The V call is TRBV29-1, the J call TRBJ2-7; D perhaps matches TRBD1 (6 bases). Germline V CDR1 and CDR2: SQVTM, ANQGSEA. This CDR3 comprises 15 residues. Trimming shortened V by 0 bases and J by 6 bases, and 18 bases separated the two germline ends. Written as DNA, the CDR3 is TGCAGCGTTGAAGATCGGGTCAGGGGTAGGGTCGAGCAGTACTTC. It codes for CSVEDRVRGRVEQYF.

The chain employs TRBV2 and TRBJ2-3; 9 bases are shared with TRBD2. Germline CDR1 SNHLY, CDR2 FYNNEI. CDR3 length: 16 amino acids. With 4 bases clipped from V and 2 bases from J, the junction kept 7 bases outside the gene matches. The CDR3 region has the DNA TGTGCCAGCAGTGCAGGGACTAGCTTCATCACAGATACGCAGTATTTT. This translates into CASSAGTSFITDTQYF.

The chain couples TRBV29-1 to TRBJ1-4; TRBD1 agrees at 10 bases. V lost 6 bases to trimming and J lost 5 bases; unmatched junction nucleotides: 3. The CDR3 runs to 13 residues. Germline CDR1 SQVTM, CDR2 ANQGSEA. The CDR3, as DNA: TGCAGCGTCCTGGACAGGGGGAATGAAAAACTGTTTTTT. Protein: CSVLDRGNEKLFF.

Only a few counts were recorded for this clonotype. The rearrangement uses TRBV3-1 and TRBJ1-1; D unresolved. Between the trimmed V and J ends, which lost 4 bases and 7 bases, there was a span of 7 bases. The germline CDR1 and CDR2 sequences are LGHDT and YNNKEL (reference sequence). This CDR3 region has 11 residues. The CDR3 is CASSPGSEAFF. CDR3 DNA: TGTGCCAGCAGCCCCGGTAGTGAAGCTTTCTTT.

V gene TRBV25-1 combines with J gene TRBJ1-2; maybe TRBD1 (5 bases). V was pared by 8 bases and J by 0 bases, with 13 bases between. The CDR3 runs to 14 residues. In germline, CDR1 is MGHDK, CDR2 SYGVNS. The CDR3: CASQSRVTNYGYTF. CDR3 nucleotides: TGTGCCAGCCAGAGCAGGGTGACTAACTATGGCTACACCTTC.

The rearrangement uses TRBV3-1 and TRBJ1-1, with D possibly TRBD1 on 5 matching bases. The germline CDR1 and CDR2 sequences are LGHDT and YNNKEL (reference sequence). The CDR3 consists of 15 residues. V lost 1 base, J lost 1 base, and 10 bases lay in between. CDR3 loop: CASSQVRRGNTEAFF. The CDR3 region has the DNA TGTGCCAGCAGCCAAGTGAGGAGGGGGAACACTGAAGCTTTCTTT. Drawing the rest from reference TRBV3-1 and TRBJ1-1, the complete variable domain is DTAVSQTPKYLVTQMGNDKSIKCEQNLGHDTMYWYKQDSKKFLKIMFSYNNKELIINETVPNRFSPKSPDKAHLNLHINSLELGDSAVYFCASSQVRRGNTEAFFGQGTRLTVV.

The V and J genes are TRBV7-9 and TRBJ2-4; a possible D gene is TRBD1 (5 bases). Trimming stripped 1 base from V and 8 bases from J, with 12 bases between. Germline CDR1 SEHNR, CDR2 FQNEAQ (reference sequence). This CDR3 has 14 amino acids. CDR3 in DNA: TGTGCCAGCAGCTTAGAGGCAGGGTACCACATTCAGTACTTC. Translated: CASSLEAGYHIQYF.

This clonotype showed up just a few times. In nucleotides, the CDR3 is TGTGCCAGCAGCTTAGGTTTCGAAGCTTTCTTT. Translated, it gives CASSLGFEAFF. The chain recombines TRBV11-2 with TRBJ1-1, with unresolved D. Germline CDR1 SGHAT, CDR2 FQNNGV. The CDR3 covers 11 residues. The ends were cut back, 1 base at V and 8 bases at J, with 5 bases in the middle.

The V call is TRBV29-1, the J call TRBJ1-1, with a weak D call TRBD1 (5 bases). This CDR3 region has 13 residues. Trimming removed 4 bases at V and 1 base at J, with 10 bases between. Per the germline V gene, CDR1 is SQVTM and CDR2 is ANQGSEA. The CDR3 here is CSVGTRANTEAFF. The DNA of the CDR3 is TGCAGCGTTGGGACACGGGCGAACACTGAAGCTTTCTTT. The full variable domain, completed using reference TRBV29-1 and TRBJ1-1, is SAVISQKPSRDICQRGTSLTIQCQVDSQVTMMFWYRQQPGQSLTLIATANQGSEATYESGFVIDKFPISRPNLTFSTLTVSNMSPEDSSIYLCSVGTRANTEAFFGQGTRLTVV.

The chain joins TRBV14 to TRBJ2-3; tentatively, D is TRBD2 (5 bases). Trimming took 3 bases from V and 3 from J, leaving 13 bases between them. The CDR3 runs 15 residues. CDR1 and CDR2 (germline): SGHDN, FVKESK. DNA for the CDR3: TGTGCCAGCAGCCAGTTACTAGGACCGACAGATACGCAGTATTTT. Amino acids: CASSQLLGPTDTQYF.

This clonotype was recorded once. The rearrangement links TRBV6-1 to TRBJ2-5, with TRBD2 matching over 11 bases. The CDR3 is 14 residues long. Germline V gene sequence: CDR1 MNHNS, CDR2 SASEGT. V dropped 4 bases and J dropped 7; count of bases not matched to a gene: 5. The CDR3 sequence is CASSGPSGGLTQYF. The DNA for the CDR3 is TGTGCCAGCAGTGGCCCTAGCGGGGGGTTGACCCAGTACTTC.

The rearrangement joins TRBV23-1 to TRBJ1-1; D call uncertain. TRBV23-1 is filed as an ORF, its function uncertain. CDR3 size: 13 residues. V lost 4 bases and J 5 bases, leaving 11 bases between the germline ends. The CDR3 DNA reads TGCGCCAGCAGTCGGAGGGTAGATACTGAAGCTTTCTTT. Its protein is CASSRRVDTEAFF.

The V call is TRBV4-1, the J call TRBJ2-3; D is perhaps TRBD2 (7 bases). Germline lookup yields CDR1 MGHRA and CDR2 YSYEKL. Trimming cost V 1 base and J 3 bases, with 17 bases left between them. The CDR3 runs 17 residues. The CDR3 DNA sequence: TGCGCCAGCAGCCAAGTTAGGGGGGGGGCGAAGACAGATACGCAGTATTTT. Residues: CASSQVRGGAKTDTQYF.

The rearrangement joins TRBV25-1 to TRBJ1-6; D ambiguous. This CDR3 is 12 amino acids long. V gave up 6 bases and J gave up 10 bases, with 10 bases separating them. Germline CDR1 and CDR2: MGHDK and SYGVNS. CDR3 in DNA: TGTGCCAGCAGCCGAGTTGGATCACCCCTCCACTTT. Translated: CASSRVGSPLHF.

The V call is TRBV6-1, the J call TRBJ1-6, with D possibly TRBD1 on 6 matching bases. The CDR3 contains 11 residues. The V end was cut by 6 bases, the J end by 13 bases, with 10 bases between. Looked up from germline, CDR1 is MNHNS and CDR2 is SASEGT. The CDR3 loop is CASRGQLPLHF. CDR3 bases: TGTGCCAGCAGAGGACAGTTGCCCCTCCACTTT.

The V gene is TRBV24-1, the J gene TRBJ2-5, with a weak D call TRBD2 (6 bases). Trimming took off 2 bases at V and 5 bases at J, with 17 bases between the two ends. Germline V gene data show CDR1 as KGHDR and CDR2 as SFDVKD. The CDR3 has 16 amino acids. CDR3 sequence reads: CATSDSPQAGRETQYF. The CDR3 DNA is TGTGCCACCAGTGATTCACCTCAGGCGGGGAGGGAGACCCAGTACTTC.

V and J are TRBV9 and TRBJ2-3; 7 positions agree with TRBD1. The CDR3 has 15 residues. The trim removed 3 bases at V and 2 bases at J, leaving 6 bases unmatched. CDR1 and CDR2 (germline): SGDLS, YYNGEE. The CDR3 region has the DNA TGTGCCAGCAGCGCCACCGGGACAGCCACAGATACGCAGTATTTT. Protein sequence: CASSATGTATDTQYF. Drawing the rest from reference TRBV9 and TRBJ2-3, the complete variable domain is DSGVTQTPKHLITATGQRVTLRCSPRSGDLSVYWYQQSLDQGLQFLIQYYNGEERAKGNILERFSAQQFPDLHSELNLSSLELGDSALYFCASSATGTATDTQYFGPGTRLTVL.

This chain uses TRBV29-1 with TRBJ1-2; D unresolved. V was cut by 5 bases and J by 3 bases, with 10 bases left in between. Germline assignment: CDR1 SQVTM and CDR2 ANQGSEA. CDR3 length: 12 residues. The CDR3 nucleotides read TGCAGCGTTTCTGACGACTACTATGGCTACACCTTC. As protein: CSVSDDYYGYTF.

The rearrangement joins TRBV29-1 to TRBJ1-2; D gene unclear. The CDR3 has 13 residues. V was clipped by 7 bases and J by 0 bases, with 12 bases between them. CDR1 is SQVTM and CDR2 is ANQGSEA in the germline V gene. The CDR3 spells CSGRVGANYGYTF. The CDR3 DNA reads TGCAGCGGTAGAGTTGGGGCTAACTATGGCTACACCTTC.

The J gene is TRBJ2-5, the V gene TRBV20-1, with D unresolved. Trimming took off 0 bases at V and 5 bases at J, with 16 bases between the two ends. Germline lookup yields CDR1 DFQATT and CDR2 SNEGSKA (reference sequence). CDR3 length equals 15 residues. Written as DNA, the CDR3 is TGCAGTGCTAGAGATCTCGGGCGAGGATCGGAGACCCAGTACTTC. Amino acids: CSARDLGRGSETQYF.

The CDR3, as DNA: TGCAGCGTAGACAGGGGAGGGAACACTGAAGCTTTCTTT. Amino acid sequence: CSVDRGGNTEAFF. V is TRBV29-1 and J is TRBJ1-1; 8 bases agree with TRBD1. The CDR3 covers 13 residues. Germline V gene data show CDR1 as SQVTM and CDR2 as ANQGSEA. The ends lost 6 bases at V and 1 base at J; junction bases unmatched: 4. The full variable domain, its missing parts supplied by reference TRBV29-1 and TRBJ1-1, is SAVISQKPSRDICQRGTSLTIQCQVDSQVTMMFWYRQQPGQSLTLIATANQGSEATYESGFVIDKFPISRPNLTFSTLTVSNMSPEDSSIYLCSVDRGGNTEAFFGQGTRLTVV.